Following are 10 T cell receptor beta chains from one sample sequenced in a study of tumor-infiltrating lymphocytes in oesophageal squamous cell carcinoma. Using its own MiXCR run on the PCR reads, TCRdb lists one record per CDR3 protein. This sample carries roughly 14,000 distinct CDR3 sequences, 40% to 60% of them seen once, and the ten largest clones take 12% to 15%. The sequenced sample consisted of blood. These receptors all come from a male donor with esophageal squamous cell carcinoma.

This clonotype was found a few times. This chain uses TRBV7-6 with TRBJ2-5, with D possibly being TRBD1 or TRBD2 (5 bases each). The CDR3 runs to 14 residues. V was trimmed by 3 bases and J by 2 bases, leaving 10 bases between them. Germline CDR1 reads SGHVS; CDR2 reads FNYEAQ. In nucleotides, the CDR3 is TGTGCCAGCAGCTTCGGGGCCATACAAGAGACCCAGTACTTC. Translation gives CASSFGAIQETQYF. Looking up the rest from reference TRBV7-6 and TRBJ2-5 gives the full variable domain: GAGVSQSPRYKVTKRGQDVALRCDPISGHVSLYWYRQALGQGPEFLTYFNYEAQQDKSGLPNDRFSAERPEGSISTLTIQRTEQRDSAMYRCASSFGAIQETQYFGPGTRLLVL.

This clonotype appeared a few times. The V gene is TRBV7-2, the J gene TRBJ2-7; D may be TRBD1 (6 bases). The J call may be faulty, since TRBJ2-1 better matches the DNA end. The CDR3 has 14 amino acids. Germline V lookup: CDR1 SGHTA, CDR2 FQGNSA. DNA for the CDR3: TGTGCCAGCAGCTTACATACCGGGACAAATGAGCAGTTCTTC. Residues: CASSLHTGTNEQFF.

This clonotype was counted many times. J is TRBJ1-2 and V is TRBV5-6; a possible D gene is TRBD1 (5 bases). Deletions cut 0 bases from V and 7 bases from J, with 13 bases between. The germline V gene has CDR1 SGHDT and CDR2 YYEEEE. The CDR3 totals 14 residues. In nucleotides, the CDR3 is TGTGCCAGCAGCTTGGACGGGACGGGGCCTGGCTACACCTTC. Residues: CASSLDGTGPGYTF. Full variable domain (missing parts from reference TRBV5-6 and TRBJ1-2): DAGVTQSPTHLIKTRGQQVTLRCSPKSGHDTVSWYQQALGQGPQFIFQYYEEEERQRGNFPDRFSGHQFPNYSSELNVNALLLGDSALYLCASSLDGTGPGYTFGSGTRLTVV.

The rearrangement links TRBV6-1 to TRBJ2-1, with 10 bases lining up with TRBD2. The CDR3 loop spans 15 amino acids. V shed 6 bases and J 9 bases; nucleotides not matched to a gene: 11. CDR1 is MNHNS, CDR2 SASEGT, per germline. The CDR3 bases are TGTGCCAGCAGACGGTCTAGCGGGAGTTTCAGTGAGCAGTTCTTC. It translates to CASRRSSGSFSEQFF.

The chain links TRBV6-8 to TRBJ1-2; D call uncertain. CDR1 is MNHGY and CDR2 is SAAAGT in the germline V gene. V lost 2 bases, J lost 4 bases, and 8 bases lay in between. This CDR3 is built from 13 residues. CDR3 residues: CASSYARGYGYTF. The DNA for the CDR3 is TGTGCCAGCAGTTACGCCCGAGGCTATGGCTACACCTTC.

The sample holds many counts of this clonotype. V usage is TRBV5-1 and J usage is TRBJ2-7, with 9 bases lining up with TRBD2. Germline V gene data show CDR1 as SGHRS and CDR2 as YFSETQ. J was trimmed by 5 bases and V by 1 base; bases with no gene match: 13. The CDR3 contains 17 residues. CDR3 in amino acids: CASSLQGSGSNRHEQYF. DNA for the CDR3: TGCGCCAGCAGCTTGCAGGGTAGCGGGAGTAACCGGCACGAGCAGTACTTC.

This clonotype is a singleton in its sample. The V call is TRBV7-2, the J call TRBJ2-1; D unclear. Germline values: CDR1 SGHTA, CDR2 FQGNSA. The germline V and J ends were trimmed by 1 base and 0 bases, with 7 bases remaining between them. The CDR3 runs 15 residues. The CDR3 is CASSLDVSSYNEQFF. The CDR3 DNA reads TGTGCCAGCAGCTTAGATGTCAGCTCCTACAATGAGCAGTTCTTC.

Concerning this clonotype itself: The limits of the CDR3 on the DNA are not certain, so only TCRdb's listed CDR3 is given. The chain links TRBV7-5 to TRBJ2-3; the D segment call TRBD2 is taken from the table without a DNA check. TRBV7-5 corresponds to a pseudogene. Ends included, the CDR3 has 19 residues. CDR3 loop: CISVPAAWGLTTSTDTQYF.

The V gene is TRBV7-2, the J gene TRBJ1-1; no clear D. The DNA end is more similar to TRBJ2-1, so the J call may be wrong. Germline V gene lookup returns CDR1 SGHTA and CDR2 FQGNSA. The CDR3 length is 15 residues. The chain's CDR3 is CASSFKVFSYNEQFF. The CDR3 DNA sequence: TGTGCCAGCAGCTTTAAAGTCTTCTCCTACAATGAGCAGTTCTTC.

This chain connects TRBV10-2 to TRBJ2-5, with D possibly matching TRBD1 (5 bases). TRBJ2-1 explains the end of the DNA better; the J call may be wrong. Germline V CDR1 and CDR2: WSHSY, SAAADI. This CDR3 is 15 amino acids long. In nucleotides, the CDR3 is TGCGCCAGCAGTGAATCGCAGGGATGGTACAATGAGCAGTTCTTC. Residues: CASSESQGWYNEQFF.